This passage covers 13 T cell receptor beta chains from one sample sequenced in a study of T cells after posttransplantation cyclophosphamide listed by TCRdb under 2016. To prepare the library, the immunoSEQ multiplex PCR assay was applied. The source is immuneACCESS, and TCRdb retained only in-frame sequences with V and J called. Part of the clones is not carried over; for the studies checked, unresolved V genes explain less than half of this, and the remainder is unexplained. Across this sample there are approximately 45,000 clones, with 80% to 95% seen only once. The ten largest clonotypes hold under 3% of the sample. This specimen's treatment or condition label, interpreted: high-dose cyclophosphamide on days +3 and +4 as single-agent GVHD prophylaxis. For conditioning, the PTCy patients got busulfan and fludarabine, then a related or unrelated marrow graft, followed by cyclophosphamide on days +3 and +4.

The sample in question was PBMCs, obtained 55 to 70 days after allogeneic stem cell transplant with posttransplant cyclophosphamide. The receptors shown here come from a male patient aged 60 to 75 who received an allogeneic stem cell transplant from a related donor and was CMV-positive. Some T cells present after a transplant may be cells of the graft donor.

The genes are TRBV2 and TRBJ2-3; 7 bases align to TRBD1. Germline values: CDR1 SNHLY, CDR2 FYNNEI. V gave up 7 bases and J gave up 4 bases; unmatched junction bases: 5. The CDR3 has 13 amino acids. The CDR3 region has the DNA TGTGCCAGCAAAGGGGGCCAGTCAGATACGCAGTATTTT. This codes for CASKGGQSDTQYF.

The chain uses TRBV5-1 and TRBJ2-1, with D tentatively TRBD1 (6 bases). Trimming removed 2 bases at V and 0 bases at J, with 9 bases between. This CDR3 is 15 amino acids long. Germline values: CDR1 SGHRS, CDR2 YFSETQ. The CDR3 bases are TGCGCCAGCAGCTTAGGGGGTGACTCCTACAATGAGCAGTTCTTC. This gives the protein CASSLGGDSYNEQFF.

The rearrangement uses TRBV15 and TRBJ1-2; D gene uncertain. The V end was cut by 3 bases, the J end by 3 bases, with 5 bases between. This CDR3 comprises 12 residues. Germline V gene sequence: CDR1 LNHNV, CDR2 YYDKDF (reference sequence). The chain's CDR3 is CATSRADYGYTF. CDR3 nucleotide sequence: TGTGCCACCAGCAGGGCAGACTATGGCTACACCTTC.

Concerning this clone: This sample includes further DNA sequences coding for the same CDR3. The chain couples TRBV5-4 to TRBJ2-7; 9 bases match TRBD2. In germline, CDR1 is SGHNT, CDR2 YYREEE (reference sequence). Trimming removed 4 bases from V and 2 bases from J; junction bases left unmatched: 4. The CDR3 covers 14 residues. As DNA, the CDR3 is TGTGCCAGCAGCCTAAGCGGGGGGCCCTACGAGCAGTACTTC. It translates to CASSLSGGPYEQYF.

The rearrangement joins TRBV13 to TRBJ2-1, with 10 bases matching TRBD2. This CDR3 spans 16 amino acids. Trimming took 2 bases from V and 7 from J; bases not matched to a gene: 8. From germline, CDR1 is PRHDT and CDR2 FYEKMQ (reference sequence). The CDR3 region has the DNA TGTGCCAGCAGCTTAAGTTGGGTAGCGGGGGGTAATGAGCAGTTCTTC. Its protein product is CASSLSWVAGGNEQFF.

The chain uses TRBV5-1 and TRBJ2-1; 9 nucleotides line up with TRBD2. Germline trimming cut 0 bases from V and 4 bases from J; bases unmatched to any gene: 5. The CDR3 extends over 16 amino acids. Germline V gene data show CDR1 as SGHRS and CDR2 as YFSETQ. CDR3 coding DNA: TGCGCCAGCAGCTTGGTCTTAGCGGGGGCATACAATGAGCAGTTCTTC. It yields the protein CASSLVLAGAYNEQFF. Looking up the rest from reference TRBV5-1 and TRBJ2-1 gives the full variable domain: KAGVTQTPRYLIKTRGQQVTLSCSPISGHRSVSWYQQTPGQGLQFLFEYFSETQRNKGNFPGRFSGRQFSNSRSEMNVSTLELGDSALYLCASSLVLAGAYNEQFFGPGTRLTVL.

In this sample, this clone turned up a few times. The chain employs TRBV18 and TRBJ1-5; 8 bases fit TRBD1. The length of the CDR3 is 15 residues. Germline loops: CDR1 KGHSH, CDR2 LQKENI. The trim removed 4 bases at V and 4 bases at J, leaving 6 bases unmatched. CDR3 residues: CASSLSQGANQPQHF. The CDR3 DNA is TGTGCCAGCTCACTATCCCAGGGGGCGAATCAGCCCCAGCATTTT.

The gene calls are TRBV7-2 and TRBJ1-6; TRBD1 might be the D (6 bases). Germline CDR1 reads SGHTA; CDR2 reads FQGNSA. The CDR3 sequence is 15 residues long. V lost 4 bases, J lost 10 bases, and 17 bases lay in between. The CDR3 nucleotides read TGTGCCAGCAGCTCCCCAAGGGGGGGGGCCTCACCCCTCCACTTT. Protein: CASSSPRGGASPLHF.

The V and J genes are TRBV30 and TRBJ1-1, with a tentative D call TRBD1 (5 bases). The germline V gene has CDR1 GTSNPN and CDR2 SVGIG (reference sequence). V was pared by 5 bases and J by 5 bases, with 15 bases between. The CDR3 loop spans 13 amino acids. CDR3 DNA sequence: TGTGCCTGGGACAGAATGACCGGGACTGAAGCTTTCTTT. Translated: CAWDRMTGTEAFF.

This clone is a singleton in its sample. The chain joins TRBV9 to TRBJ1-2; 7 positions agree with TRBD1. CDR1 is SGDLS, CDR2 YYNGEE, per germline. J was trimmed by 6 bases and V by 4 bases; bases with no gene match: 9. There are 14 residues in the CDR3. DNA for the CDR3: TGTGCCAGCAGCCCCCTAGGGGGCTTGGATGGCTACACCTTC. As protein: CASSPLGGLDGYTF.

This sequence joins TRBV6-1 and TRBJ2-2; tentative D call: TRBD2 (5 bases). The V gene's germline CDR1 is MNHNS and CDR2 SASEGT. V lost 6 bases and J lost 6, with 17 bases in between. This CDR3 comprises 15 residues. The CDR3 coding sequence is TGTGCCAGCAGGAGGGTGGAACTCCTATCCGGGGAGCTGTTTTTT. It specifies CASRRVELLSGELFF.

The chain carries TRBV6-1 and TRBJ1-1; TRBD1 aligns across 9 bases. Germline CDR1 and CDR2: MNHNS and SASEGT. The V segment lost 10 bases and the J segment 4 bases; nucleotides outside the gene matches: 7. This CDR3 contains 13 residues. The CDR3 DNA follows: TGTGCCATCCGTTTACAGGGGGCCACTGAAGCTTTCTTT. Translation gives CAIRLQGATEAFF.

There are a few counts of this clone. The genes are TRBV23-1 and TRBJ1-2; 7 nucleotides agree with TRBD1. TRBV23-1 is an ORF, with its function uncertain. The CDR3 consists of 14 residues. V shed 3 bases, J shed 5 bases, and the junction held 6 bases outside the gene matches. CDR3 in DNA: TGCGCCAGCAGTCAGTTGACAGGGATGTATGGCTACACCTTC. Its protein product is CASSQLTGMYGYTF.